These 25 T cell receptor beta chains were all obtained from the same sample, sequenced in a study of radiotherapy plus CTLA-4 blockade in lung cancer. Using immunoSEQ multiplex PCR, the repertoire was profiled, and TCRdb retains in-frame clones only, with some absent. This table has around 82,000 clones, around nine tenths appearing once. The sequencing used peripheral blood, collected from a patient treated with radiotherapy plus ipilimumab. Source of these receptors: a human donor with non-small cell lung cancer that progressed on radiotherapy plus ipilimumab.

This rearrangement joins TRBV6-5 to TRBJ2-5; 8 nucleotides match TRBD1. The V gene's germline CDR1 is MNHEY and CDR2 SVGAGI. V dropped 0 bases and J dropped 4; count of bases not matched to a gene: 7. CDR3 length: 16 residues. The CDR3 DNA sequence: TGTGCCAGCAGTTACTCGGGCAGGGGGCGCGGAGAGACCCAGTACTTC. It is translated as CASSYSGRGRGETQYF.

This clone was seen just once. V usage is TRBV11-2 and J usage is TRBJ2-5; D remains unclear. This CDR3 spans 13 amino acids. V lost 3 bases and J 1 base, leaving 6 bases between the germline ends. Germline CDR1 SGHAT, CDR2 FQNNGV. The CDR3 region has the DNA TGTGCCAGCAGCTTCAGTCTCCAAGAGACCCAGTACTTC. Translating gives CASSFSLQETQYF. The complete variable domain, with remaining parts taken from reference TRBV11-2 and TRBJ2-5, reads EAGVAQSPRYKIIEKRQSVAFWCNPISGHATLYWYQQILGQGPKLLIQFQNNGVVDDSQLPKDRFSAERLKGVDSTLKIQPAKLEDSAVYLCASSFSLQETQYFGPGTRLLVL.

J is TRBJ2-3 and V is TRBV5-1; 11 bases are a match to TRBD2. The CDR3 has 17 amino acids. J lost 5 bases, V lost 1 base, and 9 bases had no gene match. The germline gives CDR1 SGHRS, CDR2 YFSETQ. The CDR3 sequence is CASSLHPSGRWGDTQYF. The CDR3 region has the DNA TGCGCCAGCAGCTTGCATCCTAGCGGGAGGTGGGGAGATACGCAGTATTTT.

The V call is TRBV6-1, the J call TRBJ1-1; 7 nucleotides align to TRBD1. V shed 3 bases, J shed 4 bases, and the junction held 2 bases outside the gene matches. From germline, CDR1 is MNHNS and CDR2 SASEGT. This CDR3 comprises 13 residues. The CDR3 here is CASSESGGTEAFF. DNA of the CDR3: TGTGCCAGCAGTGAGTCAGGGGGCACTGAAGCTTTCTTT.

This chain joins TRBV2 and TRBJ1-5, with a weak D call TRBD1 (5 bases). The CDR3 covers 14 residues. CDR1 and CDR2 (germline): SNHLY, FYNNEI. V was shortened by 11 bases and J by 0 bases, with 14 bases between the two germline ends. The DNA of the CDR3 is TGTGCCTCCCGGTCAGGGCCTAGCAATCAGCCCCAGCATTTT. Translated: CASRSGPSNQPQHF. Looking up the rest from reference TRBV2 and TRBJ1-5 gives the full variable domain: EPEVTQTPSHQVTQMGQEVILRCVPISNHLYFYWYRQILGQKVEFLVSFYNNEISEKSEIFDDQFSVERPDGSNFTLKIRSTKLEDSAMYFCASRSGPSNQPQHFGDGTRLSIL.

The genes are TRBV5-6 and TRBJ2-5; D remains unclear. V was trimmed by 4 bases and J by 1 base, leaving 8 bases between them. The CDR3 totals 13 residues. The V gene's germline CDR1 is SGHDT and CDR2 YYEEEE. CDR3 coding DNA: TGTGCCAGCAGCCCTCGGATCCAAGAGACCCAGTACTTC. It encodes CASSPRIQETQYF.

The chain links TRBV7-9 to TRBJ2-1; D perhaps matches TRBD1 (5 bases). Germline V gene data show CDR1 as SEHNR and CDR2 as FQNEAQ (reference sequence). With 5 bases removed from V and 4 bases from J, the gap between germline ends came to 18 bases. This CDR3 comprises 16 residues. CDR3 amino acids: CASSPPLGPEYNEQFF. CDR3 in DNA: TGTGCCAGCAGCCCCCCCCTGGGGCCAGAATACAATGAGCAGTTCTTC.

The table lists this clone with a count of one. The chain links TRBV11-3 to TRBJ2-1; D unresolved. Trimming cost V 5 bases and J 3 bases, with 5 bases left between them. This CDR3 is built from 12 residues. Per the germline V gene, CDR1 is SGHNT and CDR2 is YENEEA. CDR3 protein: CASSQDYNEQFF. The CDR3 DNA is TGTGCCAGCAGCCAGGACTACAATGAGCAGTTCTTC. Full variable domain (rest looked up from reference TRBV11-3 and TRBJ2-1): EAGVVQSPRYKIIEKKQPVAFWCNPISGHNTLYWYLQNLGQGPELLIRYENEEAVDDSQLPKDRFSAERLKGVDSTLKIQPAELGDSAVYLCASSQDYNEQFFGPGTRLTVL.

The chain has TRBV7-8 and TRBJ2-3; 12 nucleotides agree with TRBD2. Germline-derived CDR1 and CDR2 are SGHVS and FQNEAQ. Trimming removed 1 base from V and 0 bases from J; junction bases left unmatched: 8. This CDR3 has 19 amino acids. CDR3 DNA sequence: TGTGCCAGCAGCTTAGTTACCGGGACTAGCGGGCCTAGCACAGATACGCAGTATTTT. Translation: CASSLVTGTSGPSTDTQYF.

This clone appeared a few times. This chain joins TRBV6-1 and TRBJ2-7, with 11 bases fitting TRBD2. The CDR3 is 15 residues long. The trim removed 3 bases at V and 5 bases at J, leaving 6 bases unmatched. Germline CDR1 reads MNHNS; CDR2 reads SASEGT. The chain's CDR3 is CASSDPSGGLDEQYF. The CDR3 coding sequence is TGTGCCAGCAGTGACCCTAGCGGGGGGCTGGACGAGCAGTACTTC.

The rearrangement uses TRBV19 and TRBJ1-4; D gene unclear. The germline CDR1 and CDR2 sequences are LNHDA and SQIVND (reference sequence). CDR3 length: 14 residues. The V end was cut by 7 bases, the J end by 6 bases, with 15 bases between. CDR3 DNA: TGTGCCAGTAAAGTTTTGGGTATAGATGAAAAACTGTTTTTT. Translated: CASKVLGIDEKLFF.

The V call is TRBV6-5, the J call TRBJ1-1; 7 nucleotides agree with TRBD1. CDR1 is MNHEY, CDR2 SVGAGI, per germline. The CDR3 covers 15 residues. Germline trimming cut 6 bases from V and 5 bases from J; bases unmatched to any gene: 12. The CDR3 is CASSLRRQGATEAFF. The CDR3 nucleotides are TGTGCCAGCAGCCTCCGAAGACAGGGAGCTACTGAAGCTTTCTTT.

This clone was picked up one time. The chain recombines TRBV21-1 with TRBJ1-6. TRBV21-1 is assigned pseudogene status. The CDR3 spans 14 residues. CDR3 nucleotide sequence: TGTGCCAGCAGCAAACGCGTGTATAATTCACCCCTCCACTTT. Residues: CASSKRVYNSPLHF.

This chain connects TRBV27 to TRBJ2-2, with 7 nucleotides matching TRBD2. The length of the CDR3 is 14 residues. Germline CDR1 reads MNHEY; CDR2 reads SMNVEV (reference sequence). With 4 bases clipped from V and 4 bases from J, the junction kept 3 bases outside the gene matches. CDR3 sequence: CASSYLAATGELFF. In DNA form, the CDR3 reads TGTGCCAGCAGTTACCTAGCGGCCACCGGGGAGCTGTTTTTT.

CDR3 sequence: CASSFRPYLTGTGELFF. The CDR3 DNA follows: TGTGCCAGCAGCTTTAGACCCTATTTAACAGGCACCGGGGAGCTGTTTTTT. The gene calls are TRBV11-3 and TRBJ2-2; TRBD1 might be the D (5 bases). This CDR3 region has 17 residues. CDR1 and CDR2 (germline): SGHNT, YENEEA. Trimming took 3 bases from V and 4 from J, leaving 18 bases between them.

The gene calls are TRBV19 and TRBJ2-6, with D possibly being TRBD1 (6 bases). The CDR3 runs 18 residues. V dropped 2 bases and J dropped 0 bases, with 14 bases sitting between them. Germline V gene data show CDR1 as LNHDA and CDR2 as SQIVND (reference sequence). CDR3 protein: CASSISAGALSGANVLTF. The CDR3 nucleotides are TGTGCCAGTAGTATATCGGCAGGGGCCCTCTCTGGGGCCAACGTCCTGACTTTC.

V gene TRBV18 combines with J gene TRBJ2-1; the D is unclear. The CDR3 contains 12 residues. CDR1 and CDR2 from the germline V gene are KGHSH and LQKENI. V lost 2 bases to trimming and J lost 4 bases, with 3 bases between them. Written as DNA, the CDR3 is TGTGCCAGCTCACCAACATACAATGAGCAGTTCTTC. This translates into CASSPTYNEQFF.

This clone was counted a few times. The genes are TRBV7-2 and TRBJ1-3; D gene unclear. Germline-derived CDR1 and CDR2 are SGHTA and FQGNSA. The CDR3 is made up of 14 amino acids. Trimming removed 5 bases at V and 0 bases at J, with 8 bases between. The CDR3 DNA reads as TGTGCCAGCAGCAGCACCCTCTCTGGAAACACCATATATTTT. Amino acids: CASSSTLSGNTIYF.

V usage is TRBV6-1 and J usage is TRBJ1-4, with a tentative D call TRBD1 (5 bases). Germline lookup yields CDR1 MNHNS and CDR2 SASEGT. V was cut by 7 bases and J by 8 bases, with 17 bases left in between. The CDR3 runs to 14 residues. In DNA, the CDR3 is TGTGCCAGCACCTCACTTCAGGGTGGGGAAAAACTGTTTTTT. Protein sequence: CASTSLQGGEKLFF.

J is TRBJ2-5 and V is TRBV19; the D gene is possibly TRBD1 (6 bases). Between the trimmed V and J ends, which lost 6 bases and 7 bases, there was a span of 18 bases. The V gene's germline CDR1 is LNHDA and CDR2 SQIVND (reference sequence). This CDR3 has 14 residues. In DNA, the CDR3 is TGTGCCAGTAGCCCACAAACAGGGTCTGGGACCCAGTACTTC. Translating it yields CASSPQTGSGTQYF. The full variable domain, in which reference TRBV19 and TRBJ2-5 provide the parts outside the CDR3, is DGGITQSPKYLFRKEGQNVTLSCEQNLNHDAMYWYRQDPGQGLRLIYYSQIVNDFQKGDIAEGYSVSREKKESFPLTVTSAQKNPTAFYLCASSPQTGSGTQYFGPGTRLLVL.

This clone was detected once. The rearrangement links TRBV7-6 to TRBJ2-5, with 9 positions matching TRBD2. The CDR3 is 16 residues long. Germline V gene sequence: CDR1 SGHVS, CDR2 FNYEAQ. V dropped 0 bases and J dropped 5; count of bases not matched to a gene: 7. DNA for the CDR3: TGTGCCAGCAGCTTAGCTTCTAGCGGGATCCGGGAGACCCAGTACTTC. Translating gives CASSLASSGIRETQYF.

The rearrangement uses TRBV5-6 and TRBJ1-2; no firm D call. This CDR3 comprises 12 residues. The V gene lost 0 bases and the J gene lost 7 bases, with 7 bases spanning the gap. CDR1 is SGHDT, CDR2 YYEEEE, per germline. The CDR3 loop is CASSLGGFGYTF. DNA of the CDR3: TGTGCCAGCAGCTTGGGGGGTTTTGGCTACACCTTC.

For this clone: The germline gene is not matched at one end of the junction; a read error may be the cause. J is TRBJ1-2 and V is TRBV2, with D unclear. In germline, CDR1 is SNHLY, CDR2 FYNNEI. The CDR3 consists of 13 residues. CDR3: CASRADGYLSQDF. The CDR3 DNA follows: TGTGCCAGCAGGGCTGACGGGTACCTGTCCCAAGACTTC.

The CDR3 bases are TGTGCCAGTAGTATAGCCGGGACTAGCGGGAGAAGGGAGACCCAGTACTTC. This codes for CASSIAGTSGRRETQYF. V is TRBV19 and J is TRBJ2-5; 14 bases align to TRBD2. Germline V gene sequence: CDR1 LNHDA, CDR2 SQIVND (reference sequence). J lost 5 bases, V lost 1 base, and 6 bases had no gene match. CDR3 length equals 17 residues.

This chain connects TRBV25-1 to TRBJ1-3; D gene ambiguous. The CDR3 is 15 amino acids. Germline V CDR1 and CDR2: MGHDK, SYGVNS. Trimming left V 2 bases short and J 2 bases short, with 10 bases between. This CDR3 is CASSEAGFPGNTIYF. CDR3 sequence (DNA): TGTGCCAGCAGTGAAGCGGGGTTTCCTGGAAACACCATATATTTT.